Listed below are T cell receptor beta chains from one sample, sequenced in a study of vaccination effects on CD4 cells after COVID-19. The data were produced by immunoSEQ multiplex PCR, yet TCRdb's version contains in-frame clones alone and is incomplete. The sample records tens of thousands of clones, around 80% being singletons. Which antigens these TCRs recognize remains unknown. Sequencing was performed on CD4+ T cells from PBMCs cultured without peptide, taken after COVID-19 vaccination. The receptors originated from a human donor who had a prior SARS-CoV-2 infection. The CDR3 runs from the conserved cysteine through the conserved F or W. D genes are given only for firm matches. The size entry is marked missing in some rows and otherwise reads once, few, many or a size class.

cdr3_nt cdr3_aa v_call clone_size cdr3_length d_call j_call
TGCAGCGCCACATACGGGGGACTAGCGCAGAACACCGGGGAGCTGTTTTTT CSATYGGLAQNTGELFF TRBV29-1 - 17 TRBD2 TRBJ2-2
TGCAGTGCTAGTAGGGACAGGGAAATTGATGGCTACACCTTC CSASRDREIDGYTF TRBV20-1 - 14 TRBD1 TRBJ1-2
TGTGCCAGTACCTCCGGAGGGGACAGAGCCTACGAGCAGTACTTC CASTSGGDRAYEQYF TRBV3-1/TRBV3-2 - 15 - TRBJ2-7
TGTGCCAGCAGTGAAATCGTTGGGAGATACGAGCAGTACTTC CASSEIVGRYEQYF TRBV2 once 14 - TRBJ2-7
TGTGCCAGCAGCTCAGACAATCAGCCCCAGCATTTT CASSSDNQPQHF TRBV7-9 few 12 - TRBJ1-5
TGTGCCAGTAGTATTTCCAGGGTCGGAGATCAGCCCCAGCATTTT CASSISRVGDQPQHF TRBV19 - 15 - TRBJ1-5
TGTGCCAGCAGTTACGTGAAAGGCTACAATGAGCAGTTCTTC CASSYVKGYNEQFF TRBV6-5 - 14 - TRBJ2-1
TGTGCCAGCAGCTTAGCTACAAGCACAGATACGCAGTATTTT CASSLATSTDTQYF TRBV11-3 - 14 - TRBJ2-3
TGTGCCTGGATCGGGACAGGGGGAAACACCATATATTTT CAWIGTGGNTIYF TRBV30 - 13 TRBD1 TRBJ1-3
TGTGCCAGCAGCTTGGGACTAGCCCAAGAGACCCAGTACTTC CASSLGLAQETQYF TRBV5-4 few 14 TRBD2 TRBJ2-5
TGTGCCAGCAGCATCGGACTAGCGGGAGATACGCAGTATTTT CASSIGLAGDTQYF TRBV5-6 - 14 TRBD2 TRBJ2-3
TGTGCCAGCTCACAAAGACAGGGACTGGGGGGGAATGAGCAGTTCTTC CASSQRQGLGGNEQFF TRBV18 - 16 - TRBJ2-1
TGTGCCAGCAGTTCGACTAGCGGGACGCCCTACGAGCAGTACTTC CASSSTSGTPYEQYF TRBV6-6 - 15 TRBD2 TRBJ2-7
TGTGCCAGCAACGGACAGTTCAATCAGCCCCAGCATTTT CASNGQFNQPQHF TRBV2 - 13 - TRBJ1-5
TGCGCCAGCAGCTTGGCCGGGGCAGCGAACTCACCCCTCCACTTT CASSLAGAANSPLHF TRBV5-1 - 15 - TRBJ1-6
TGCGCCAGCAGCGCCGGTAGCACAGATACGCAGTATTTT CASSAGSTDTQYF TRBV5-1 - 13 - TRBJ2-3
TGTGCCAGCAGCGCTACAGTGATTAATGAAAAACTGTTTTTT CASSATVINEKLFF TRBV9 - 14 - TRBJ1-4
TGTGCCACCAGTGACCCCGGCGGTGAAGCTTTCTTT CATSDPGGEAFF TRBV24-1 few 12 - TRBJ1-1
TGTGCCAGCAGCTTATATGGGGGATTGGGAGAGACCCAGTACTTC CASSLYGGLGETQYF TRBV7-8 - 15 - TRBJ2-5
TGTGCCAGCAGCCTACTACAGGGTCGGGCTAATGAAAAACTGTTTTTT CASSLLQGRANEKLFF TRBV7-8 few 16 - TRBJ1-4
TGTGCCAGCAGTGAGACCTCTAGCGTAAGCCCCTACAATGAGCAGTTCTTC CASSETSSVSPYNEQFF TRBV2 few 17 - TRBJ2-1
TGTGCCAGCAGCGTAGCGGCCCAGGGCACCGGGGAGCTGTTTTTT CASSVAAQGTGELFF TRBV9 once 15 - TRBJ2-2
TGTGCCAGCAGCTCACGATGGGGGATTGATCAGCCCCAGCATTTT CASSSRWGIDQPQHF TRBV5-6 - 15 - TRBJ1-5
TGTGCCACCGCGCCGGGACAGGGATTGGGCGGGGAGCAGTACTTC CATAPGQGLGGEQYF TRBV24-1 - 15 TRBD1 TRBJ2-7
TGTGCCAGCAGCCTCAACTCCGGGACAGTTTACAATGAGCAGTTCTTC CASSLNSGTVYNEQFF TRBV9 - 16 TRBD1 TRBJ2-1
TGTGCCAGCAGCCCACAGGGGGCGGTGAGAACAGATACGCAGTATTTT CASSPQGAVRTDTQYF TRBV14 - 16 TRBD1 TRBJ2-3
TGTGCCAGCAGTTTATCGGCGGGAGGTACGCAGTATTTT CASSLSAGGTQYF TRBV12-3/TRBV12-4 - 13 TRBD2 TRBJ2-3
TGCGCCAGCAGCTTTTCAACAGGGTATGGAGAGACCCAGTACTTC CASSFSTGYGETQYF TRBV5-1 - 15 - TRBJ2-5
TGCAGCGTTGAAAACTCATTTGTGACAGGCTACCAAGAGACCCAGTACTTC CSVENSFVTGYQETQYF TRBV29-1 - 17 - TRBJ2-5
TGTGCCAGCAGCTTTGGGGGGGCAGGGGCGACTAATGAAAAACTGTTTTTT CASSFGGAGATNEKLFF TRBV7-8 once 17 - TRBJ1-4
TGTGCCAGCAGCTCCCCGACAGGGGGGGATGAAAAACTGTTTTTT CASSSPTGGDEKLFF TRBV7-9 - 15 TRBD1 TRBJ1-4
TGTGCCAGCAGTTTATTTCGCCACAATGAGCAGTTCTTC CASSLFRHNEQFF TRBV12-3/TRBV12-4 - 13 - TRBJ2-1
TGCGCCAGCAGCCAAGATAGGCGAGCGGGAGAAGGGGAGCAGTACTTC CASSQDRRAGEGEQYF TRBV4-3 - 16 TRBD2 TRBJ2-7
TGTGCCAGCTCACCGTGGAATTCATCTCCGGGAGTCTTATCCAAGCCTCAAGAGACCCAGTACTTC CASSPWNSSPGVLSKPQETQYF TRBV18 - 22 - TRBJ2-5
TGTGCCAGCAGCTTAGGCGAAATTGGAAACACCATATATTTT CASSLGEIGNTIYF TRBV7-9 - 14 - TRBJ1-3
TGTGCCAGCAGCTTGAGAATGGGACAGGGCACCTTCTCTGGAAACACCATATATTTT CASSLRMGQGTFSGNTIYF TRBV5-5 - 19 TRBD1 TRBJ1-3
TGTGCCAGCAGCCCGTCTGCCGGCCAAACAGTGAACACTGAAGCTTTCTTT CASSPSAGQTVNTEAFF TRBV7-9 - 17 - TRBJ1-1
TGTGCCAGCAGCCAATCCGGAGGGGTCCGAAAACTGTTTTTT CASSQSGGVRKLFF TRBV3-1/TRBV3-2 - 14 - TRBJ1-4
TGTGCCATCAGTGGGGGGACTAGCGGTATCACAGATACGCAGTATTTT CAISGGTSGITDTQYF TRBV10-3 - 16 TRBD2 TRBJ2-3
TGTGCCAGCTCACCGCCCAGCACAGATACGCAGTATTTT CASSPPSTDTQYF TRBV18 - 13 - TRBJ2-3
TGTGCCAGCAGTATTCAGGGGTCGACAGATACGCAGTATTTT CASSIQGSTDTQYF TRBV28 few 14 - TRBJ2-3
TGTGCCAGCAGTTCTTTCGGCTATGGCTACACCTTC CASSSFGYGYTF TRBV6-5 - 12 - TRBJ1-2
TGTGCCAGCAGCCCGAGTCGACTAGCGGCCGGGAACACCGGGGAGCTGTTTTTT CASSPSRLAAGNTGELFF TRBV13 - 18 TRBD2 TRBJ2-2
TGTGCCAGCAGCTCCGCTCCTTATGAGCAGTTCTTC CASSSAPYEQFF TRBV5-6 few 12 - TRBJ2-1
TGTGCCAGCAGCAGAGACAGTAATCAGCCCCAGCATTTT CASSRDSNQPQHF TRBV7-8 - 13 - TRBJ1-5
TGTGCCAGCAGTCCGGACAGGATCTATGGCTACACCTTC CASSPDRIYGYTF TRBV6-5 - 13 TRBD1 TRBJ1-2
TGTGCCAGCAGCTCGACCTTGAACACTGAAGCTTTCTTT CASSSTLNTEAFF TRBV6-5 few 13 - TRBJ1-1
TGTGCCAGCAGCCCGCAAGGACACGATGGCTACACCTTC CASSPQGHDGYTF TRBV5-5 once 13 - TRBJ1-2